This TCR beta chain was sequenced in a study of cytomegalovirus exposure and HLA in healthy donors. V shed 0 bases and J shed 1 base, with 9 bases lying between them. Germline V gene data show CDR1 as SGDLS and CDR2 as YYNGEE. There are 15 residues in the CDR3. This PCR relied on a set of 60 Vbeta primers and 13 Jbeta primers. Using immunoSEQ multiplex PCR, the repertoire was profiled, and TCRdb retains in-frame clones only, with some absent. The sample comprises about 160,000 clones, around 68% of which are singletons, and approximately 1.5% rests with the top ten. The J gene is TRBJ2-3, the V gene TRBV9, with D possibly matching TRBD2 (6 bases). The sequence was obtained from a man between 45 and 60 years old in good health and CMV-seronegative. Sequencing input: PBMCs. This CDR3 is CASSVEWGGTDTQYF. The CDR3 DNA reads TGTGCCAGCAGCGTAGAGTGGGGGGGCACAGATACGCAGTATTTT.